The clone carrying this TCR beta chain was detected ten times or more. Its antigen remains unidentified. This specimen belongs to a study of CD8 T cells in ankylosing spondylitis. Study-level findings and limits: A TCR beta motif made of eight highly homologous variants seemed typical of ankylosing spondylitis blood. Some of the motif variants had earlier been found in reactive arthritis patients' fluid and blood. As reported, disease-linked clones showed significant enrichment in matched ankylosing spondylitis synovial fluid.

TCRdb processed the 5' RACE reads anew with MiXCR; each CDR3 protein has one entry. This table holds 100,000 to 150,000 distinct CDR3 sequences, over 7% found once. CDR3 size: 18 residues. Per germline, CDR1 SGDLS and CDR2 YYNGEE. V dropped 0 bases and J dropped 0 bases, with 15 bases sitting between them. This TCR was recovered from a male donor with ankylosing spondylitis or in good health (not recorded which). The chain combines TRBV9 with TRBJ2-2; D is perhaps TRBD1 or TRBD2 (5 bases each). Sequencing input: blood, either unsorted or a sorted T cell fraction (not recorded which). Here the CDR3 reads CASSVVDRGFANTGELFF. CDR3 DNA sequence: TGTGCCAGCAGCGTAGTAGACAGAGGGTTCGCGAACACCGGGGAGCTGTTTTTT.